These 6 T cell receptor beta chains came from one sample sequenced in a study of a mutant IDH1 vaccine in newly diagnosed glioma (dated by TCRdb to the early 2020s). Receptor libraries were prepared by the immunoSEQ multiplex PCR assay. TCRdb carries this immuneACCESS record with in-frame sequences only. Its versions omit some clonotypes, under half of them owing to an unresolved V gene in the studies checked, with the rest unexplained. For this sample there are 50,000 to 65,000 clones; 84% appear just once. The ten top clones hold 8.5% to 9.5% of the sample. The sample's time point label, decoded: week 11, during vaccination. Each vaccine dose, consisting of 300 ug of a 20-mer mutant IDH1 peptide in Montanide, was administered subcutaneously with topical imiquimod. These receptors have no identified antigens. The sequences come from PBMCs, collected from a glioma patient whose treatment included an IDH1 peptide vaccine. The source of these receptors is a woman aged 45 to 65 with glioma.

The V call is TRBV5-6, the J call TRBJ2-5; 8 nucleotides agree with TRBD1. V lost 3 bases and J lost 6; bases outside the gene matches: 7. CDR1 and CDR2 from the germline V gene are SGHDT and YYEEEE. The CDR3 covers 14 residues. The chain's CDR3 is CASSSIQGAQTQYF. In DNA, the CDR3 is TGTGCCAGCAGCTCAATTCAGGGGGCACAGACCCAGTACTTC.

The J gene is TRBJ2-7, the V gene TRBV4-1; D might be TRBD1 (6 bases). The CDR3 runs to 14 residues. Germline CDR1 and CDR2: MGHRA and YSYEKL. Trimming shortened V by 2 bases and J by 6 bases, and 14 bases separated the two germline ends. CDR3 sequence reads: CASSQPGHYFEQYF. The CDR3 DNA reads TGCGCCAGCAGCCAACCGGGACACTACTTCGAGCAGTACTTC.

A remark on this clone: This may come from a read error, since a much larger clone is one base off. The genes are TRBV7-2 and TRBJ1-6; a weak D match, TRBD1 (5 bases). Germline V gene lookup returns CDR1 SGHTA and CDR2 FQGNSA. This CDR3 comprises 13 residues. Trimming removed 6 bases at V and 4 bases at J, with 7 bases between. CDR3 sequence (DNA): TGTGCCAGCAGTCAGGGATATAATTCACCCCTCCACTTT. Translated, it gives CASSQGYNSPLHF.

The genes are TRBV7-2 and TRBJ1-2; D not certain. Trimming removed 5 bases at V and 8 bases at J, with 12 bases between. This CDR3 has 12 amino acids. In germline, CDR1 is SGHTA, CDR2 FQGNSA. Here the CDR3 reads CASSPEAGGYTF. In nucleotides, the CDR3 is TGTGCCAGCAGCCCAGAAGCCGGGGGCTACACCTTC.

This rearrangement joins TRBV10-3 to TRBJ1-1; 8 bases agree with TRBD1. The CDR3 sequence is 15 residues long. Looked up from germline, CDR1 is ENHRY and CDR2 is SYGVKD. The trim removed 4 bases at V and 3 bases at J, leaving 7 bases unmatched. For the CDR3, the DNA is TGTGCCATCAGTGCAGAAGGGACAGGAGACACTGAAGCTTTCTTT. It codes for CAISAEGTGDTEAFF.

This rearrangement joins TRBV4-1 to TRBJ2-2, with D possibly being TRBD1 or TRBD2 (5 bases each). The CDR3 loop spans 14 amino acids. Germline lookup yields CDR1 MGHRA and CDR2 YSYEKL. V shed 4 bases and J shed 11 bases, with 17 bases lying between them. CDR3 in amino acids: CASSRHLGTPELFF. The CDR3 bases are TGCGCCAGCAGCCGCCATTTGGGGACCCCAGAGCTGTTTTTT.